These 13 T cell receptor beta chains originate from one sample sequenced in a study of technical replicates of blood from a few donors. This table comes from immunoSEQ multiplex PCR, and its TCRdb copy is limited to in-frame clones, with some not included. The sample has 60,000 or so clones; around nine tenths are singletons. Material for sequencing was PBMCs. These receptors all come from a human donor in good health. Some clones in this sample may be carry-over from other donors' samples.

The gene calls are TRBV7-2 and TRBJ1-1, with D possibly matching TRBD1 (6 bases). This CDR3 comprises 15 residues. The germline V and J ends were trimmed by 1 base and 0 bases, with 9 bases remaining between them. Germline V CDR1 and CDR2: SGHTA, FQGNSA. The CDR3 protein is CASSLGGGMNTEAFF. The CDR3 region has the DNA TGTGCCAGCAGCTTAGGAGGGGGAATGAACACTGAAGCTTTCTTT. The full variable domain, in which reference TRBV7-2 and TRBJ1-1 provide the parts outside the CDR3, is GAGVSQSPSNKVTEKGKDVELRCDPISGHTALYWYRQSLGQGLEFLIYFQGNSAPDKSGLPSDRFSAERTGGSVSTLTIQRTQQEDSAVYLCASSLGGGMNTEAFFGQGTRLTVV.

This chain links TRBV2 with TRBJ2-2; 10 bases are a match to TRBD1. Germline lookup yields CDR1 SNHLY and CDR2 FYNNEI. This CDR3 comprises 14 residues. V trimming: 7 bases; J trimming: 7 bases; junction bases outside the gene matches: 6. CDR3 sequence: CASMGQGTFGELFF. The CDR3 nucleotides are TGTGCCAGCATGGGACAGGGGACATTCGGGGAGCTGTTTTTT.

V usage is TRBV6-5 and J usage is TRBJ2-5; 9 nucleotides agree with TRBD1. Trimming removed 5 bases from V and 5 bases from J; junction bases left unmatched: 9. The CDR3 runs 15 residues. CDR1 is MNHEY and CDR2 is SVGAGI in the germline V gene. The CDR3 reads CASSTTGGYRETQYF. CDR3 bases: TGTGCCAGCAGTACCACAGGGGGCTACCGGGAGACCCAGTACTTC.

In its sample, this clone was seen a few times. In nucleotides, the CDR3 is TGTGCCAGCAGCCCAGCGGGGGAGACCCAGTACTTC. This encodes CASSPAGETQYF. This sequence joins TRBV7-8 and TRBJ2-5, with 7 nucleotides matching TRBD2. V lost 5 bases and J lost 5; bases outside the gene matches: 2. The CDR3 has 12 amino acids. Germline values: CDR1 SGHVS, CDR2 FQNEAQ.

This rearrangement joins TRBV7-2 to TRBJ2-5, with 10 bases matching TRBD2. From germline, CDR1 is SGHTA and CDR2 FQGNSA. V was clipped by 6 bases and J by 3 bases; unmatched bases: 4. The CDR3 has 14 residues. CDR3 sequence reads: CASSFSGGKETQYF. Here the CDR3 DNA reads TGTGCCAGCAGTTTTAGCGGGGGGAAAGAGACCCAGTACTTC.

V is TRBV13 and J is TRBJ1-1, with 8 bases aligning to TRBD1. This CDR3 has 17 amino acids. V lost 5 bases to trimming and J lost 0 bases; unmatched junction nucleotides: 11. Germline V gene data show CDR1 as PRHDT and CDR2 as FYEKMQ (reference sequence). CDR3 residues: CASSAITGGTMNTEAFF. The CDR3 coding sequence is TGTGCCAGCAGCGCAATTACAGGGGGGACGATGAACACTGAAGCTTTCTTT. Combining the CDR3 with reference TRBV13 and TRBJ1-1 gives the whole variable domain AAGVIQSPRHLIKEKRETATLKCYPIPRHDTVYWYQQGPGQDPQFLISFYEKMQSDKGSIPDRFSAQQFSDYHSELNMSSLELGDSALYFCASSAITGGTMNTEAFFGQGTRLTVV.

The CDR3 nucleotides read TGTGCCAGCAGTTTGATGTCAGGGGAAGCTTTCTTT. It translates to CASSLMSGEAFF. The chain carries TRBV27 and TRBJ1-1, with a possible D match to TRBD1 (5 bases). Trimming removed 3 bases from V and 8 bases from J, with 10 bases in between. CDR3 size: 12 residues. Germline CDR1 is MNHEY and CDR2 is SMNVEV (reference sequence).

The V gene is TRBV10-3, the J gene TRBJ2-3; a weak D match, TRBD2 (6 bases). The V end lost 7 bases, the J end lost 0 bases, and 8 bases lay between the germline ends. The length of the CDR3 is 13 residues. Germline CDR1 ENHRY, CDR2 SYGVKD. CDR3 nucleotide sequence: TGTGCCATCATGCGGGGAAGCACAGATACGCAGTATTTT. This sequence encodes CAIMRGSTDTQYF.

This chain uses TRBV7-2 with TRBJ2-1; 8 bases are shared with TRBD2. V gave up 0 bases and J gave up 9 bases; unmatched junction bases: 4. There are 14 residues in the CDR3. CDR1 is SGHTA and CDR2 is FQGNSA in the germline V gene. In DNA form, the CDR3 reads TGTGCCAGCAGCTTAGCCGGGAGGGCCCGTGAGCAGTTCTTC. Protein sequence: CASSLAGRAREQFF.

Of note for this clone: Mismatch with germline at one junction end may stem from a read error. The chain employs TRBV10-3 and TRBJ2-4; 11 bases line up with TRBD2. There are 13 residues in the CDR3. Germline V CDR1 and CDR2: ENHRY, SYGVKD. In DNA, the CDR3 is TGTGCCATCAGAGGGACTAGCGGAACAGGAGTTACTTTC. Residues: CAIRGTSGTGVTF.

The rearrangement joins TRBV15 to TRBJ2-7, with D tentatively TRBD1 (5 bases). V lost 1 base and J lost 1, with 8 bases in between. The CDR3 loop spans 14 amino acids. Germline V gene sequence: CDR1 LNHNV, CDR2 YYDKDF (reference sequence). The CDR3 reads CATSRAQASYEQYF. CDR3 sequence (DNA): TGTGCCACCAGCAGAGCACAGGCTTCCTACGAGCAGTACTTC.

This chain links TRBV7-7 with TRBJ2-1; 7 bases map to TRBD1. CDR3 length: 13 residues. Per the germline V gene, CDR1 is SSHAT and CDR2 is FNYEAQ (reference sequence). J was trimmed by 10 bases and V by 1 base; bases with no gene match: 4. The CDR3 bases are TGTGCCAGCAGCTTAGACACAGGGGACGAGCAGTTCTTC. Amino acids: CASSLDTGDEQFF.

The chain is built from TRBV30 and TRBJ2-7, with unresolved D. The CDR3 length is 12 residues. V was pared by 0 bases and J by 5 bases, with 8 bases between. Germline V CDR1 and CDR2: GTSNPN, SVGIG (reference sequence). CDR3 residues: CAWSVRENEQYF. CDR3 coding DNA: TGTGCCTGGAGTGTACGAGAGAACGAGCAGTACTTC.